Shown below are 10 T cell receptor beta chains from a single sample sequenced in a study of siplizumab effects on memory and regulatory T cells. TCRdb's table, derived via immunoSEQ multiplex PCR, lists solely in-frame clones and lacks some. This table has approximately 100,000 clones, roughly 94% appearing once. Sequenced input: Tregs sorted from blood. The receptor source for this set is a human donor in good health.

This clone has only one observation. The V gene is TRBV12-5, the J gene TRBJ1-2; no definite D call. CDR1 is LGHNT, CDR2 FRNRAP, per germline. V lost 2 bases, J lost 4 bases, and 26 bases lay in between. The CDR3 is made up of 19 amino acids. CDR3 loop: CASGLTRGSQDLPGYGYTF. CDR3 nucleotide sequence: TGTGCTAGTGGTTTGACCCGAGGGTCTCAGGACCTCCCCGGCTATGGCTACACCTTC.

V usage is TRBV28 and J usage is TRBJ1-5; a weak D match, TRBD1 (6 bases). The CDR3 consists of 15 residues. Trimming took off 3 bases at V and 5 bases at J, with 14 bases between the two ends. Germline V CDR1 and CDR2: MDHEN, SYDVKM. The CDR3 is CASSFGYYRDQPQHF. The CDR3 DNA reads TGTGCCAGCAGTTTTGGTTATTACAGGGATCAGCCCCAGCATTTT.

The chain couples TRBV5-1 to TRBJ2-1, with D perhaps TRBD1 (5 bases). Germline V CDR1 and CDR2: SGHRS, YFSETQ. V was shortened by 1 base and J by 0 bases, with 8 bases between the two germline ends. The CDR3 runs to 15 residues. The CDR3: CASSLSGNSYNEQFF. CDR3 nucleotide sequence: TGCGCCAGCAGCTTGTCAGGGAACTCCTACAATGAGCAGTTCTTC.

The chain links TRBV5-1 to TRBJ2-5; tentatively, D is TRBD2 (6 bases). This CDR3 is 16 amino acids long. Between the trimmed V and J ends, which lost 3 bases and 4 bases, there was a span of 19 bases. Germline CDR1 SGHRS, CDR2 YFSETQ. The CDR3 loop reads CASSSQPGGRLETQYF. In DNA, the CDR3 is TGCGCCAGCAGCTCCCAACCCGGGGGACGGTTAGAGACCCAGTACTTC.

This clone showed up just once. The gene calls are TRBV4-2 and TRBJ2-6, with D unclear. This CDR3 is 18 amino acids long. CDR1 and CDR2 (germline): LGHNA, YNFKEQ. The V gene lost 5 bases and the J gene lost 5 bases, with 22 bases spanning the gap. The CDR3 spells CASSWFVKGSSRANVLTF. Here the CDR3 DNA reads TGTGCCAGCAGCTGGTTTGTCAAAGGTTCAAGTCGGGCCAACGTCCTGACTTTC.

The chain is built from TRBV29-1 and TRBJ2-1; 7 bases agree with TRBD2. The CDR3 contains 15 residues. Germline assignment: CDR1 SQVTM and CDR2 ANQGSEA. The V segment lost 7 bases and the J segment 0 bases; nucleotides outside the gene matches: 9. CDR3 sequence: CSARAAGSSYNEQFF. The CDR3 nucleotides read TGCAGCGCCAGAGCAGCGGGGAGCTCCTACAATGAGCAGTTCTTC.

The chain combines TRBV7-9 with TRBJ1-4, with TRBD1 matching 7 bases. Trimming took 3 bases from V and 4 from J; bases not matched to a gene: 2. The CDR3 is made up of 14 amino acids. Germline V gene data show CDR1 as SEHNR and CDR2 as FQNEAQ (reference sequence). As DNA, the CDR3 is TGTGCCAGCAGCTTGGGACAGTATAATGAAAAACTGTTTTTT. It encodes CASSLGQYNEKLFF. Variable domain in full (rest from reference TRBV7-9 and TRBJ1-4): DTGVSQNPRHKITKRGQNVTFRCDPISEHNRLYWYRQTLGQGPEFLTYFQNEAQLEKSRLLSDRFSAERPKGSFSTLEIQRTEQGDSAMYLCASSLGQYNEKLFFGSGTQLSVL.

The chain is built from TRBV19 and TRBJ2-7; 9 bases align to TRBD2. Germline V gene sequence: CDR1 LNHDA, CDR2 SQIVND (reference sequence). The CDR3 extends over 13 amino acids. V shed 3 bases and J 7 bases; nucleotides not matched to a gene: 4. The CDR3 region is CASSILAGREQYF. The CDR3 DNA reads as TGTGCCAGTAGTATCCTAGCGGGGAGGGAGCAGTACTTC.

This chain joins TRBV7-3 and TRBJ2-1; a possible D gene is TRBD2 (6 bases). Per germline, CDR1 SGHTA and CDR2 FQGTGA. The V and J ends lost 1 base and 4 bases respectively, with 11 bases between them. CDR3 size: 15 residues. The CDR3 is CASSLREVGYNEQFF. The CDR3 nucleotides read TGTGCCAGCAGCTTAAGGGAGGTCGGATACAATGAGCAGTTCTTC. Based on the CDR3 plus reference TRBV7-3 and TRBJ2-1, the full variable domain is GAGVSQTPSNKVTEKGKYVELRCDPISGHTALYWYRQSLGQGPEFLIYFQGTGAADDSGLPNDRFFAVRPEGSVSTLKIQRTERGDSAVYLCASSLREVGYNEQFFGPGTRLTVL.

The CDR3 region is CASSQQGSWDIQYF. DNA of the CDR3: TGCGCCAGCAGCCAACAGGGTAGTTGGGACATTCAGTACTTC. The chain is built from TRBV4-1 and TRBJ2-4, with D possibly TRBD1 on 5 matching bases. The V end was cut by 2 bases, the J end by 8 bases, with 13 bases between. This CDR3 has 14 residues. Per the germline V gene, CDR1 is MGHRA and CDR2 is YSYEKL.